The next 11 T cell receptor beta chains were all read from a single sample in a study of cytomegalovirus exposure and HLA in healthy donors. The PCR made use of 60 Vbeta and 13 Jbeta primers. TCRdb's table, derived via immunoSEQ multiplex PCR, lists solely in-frame clones and lacks some. The repertoire holds about 90,000 clones, with roughly 80% as singletons. Sequencing was done on a sample of PBMCs. These receptors were taken from a man aged 30 to 39 in good health and CMV-seronegative.

The chain links TRBV7-2 to TRBJ2-7; TRBD2 matches 8 bases. The germline V gene has CDR1 SGHTA and CDR2 FQGNSA. Losses at the gene ends were 1 base for V and 0 bases for J; bases not matched to a gene: 5. The CDR3 loop spans 16 amino acids. CDR3 sequence: CASSLDIAGSSYEQYF. For the CDR3, the DNA is TGTGCCAGCAGCTTAGACATAGCGGGGAGCTCCTACGAGCAGTACTTC.

The V gene is TRBV25-1, the J gene TRBJ2-5; D not certain. Trimming stripped 2 bases from V and 1 base from J, with 8 bases between. CDR1 and CDR2 (germline): MGHDK, SYGVNS. The CDR3 is 14 amino acids. The CDR3 nucleotides are TGTGCCAGCAGTGAACTACAGTCCCAAGAGACCCAGTACTTC. Translating it yields CASSELQSQETQYF.

This clone was observed a handful of times. The chain has TRBV19 and TRBJ2-7; D perhaps matches TRBD2 (6 bases). Germline CDR1 LNHDA, CDR2 SQIVND (reference sequence). Trimming pared 8 bases from V and 2 bases from J, leaving 13 bases between. The CDR3 is 13 residues long. CDR3 region: CASCETGAYEQYF. The CDR3 nucleotides read TGTGCCAGTTGCGAGACGGGGGCCTACGAGCAGTACTTC.

This chain connects TRBV11-3 to TRBJ2-1; 9 bases are shared with TRBD2. Germline V gene lookup returns CDR1 SGHNT and CDR2 YENEEA. The CDR3 has 17 residues. V lost 1 base to trimming and J lost 0 bases; unmatched junction nucleotides: 4. The chain's CDR3 is CASSLVSGGSSYNEQFF. Here the CDR3 DNA reads TGTGCCAGCAGCTTAGTTAGCGGGGGAAGCTCCTACAATGAGCAGTTCTTC.

The chain joins TRBV6-6 to TRBJ1-5, with D hard to call. V lost 5 bases and J 0 bases, leaving 8 bases between the germline ends. Germline CDR1 is MNHNY and CDR2 is SVGAGI (reference sequence). This CDR3 has 14 residues. CDR3 DNA: TGTGCCAGCAGTACCTCTACTAGCAATCAGCCCCAGCATTTT. Its protein is CASSTSTSNQPQHF.

The rearrangement uses TRBV19 and TRBJ2-7; D is uncertain. The ends were cut back, 5 bases at V and 4 bases at J, with 15 bases in the middle. The CDR3 totals 14 residues. Germline-derived CDR1 and CDR2 are LNHDA and SQIVND (reference sequence). CDR3 sequence reads: CASSVGGRLYEQYF. In nucleotides, the CDR3 is TGTGCCAGTAGTGTAGGCGGCCGCCTGTACGAGCAGTACTTC. Full variable domain (rest looked up from reference TRBV19 and TRBJ2-7): DGGITQSPKYLFRKEGQNVTLSCEQNLNHDAMYWYRQDPGQGLRLIYYSQIVNDFQKGDIAEGYSVSREKKESFPLTVTSAQKNPTAFYLCASSVGGRLYEQYFGPGTRLTVT.

The rearrangement joins TRBV7-8 to TRBJ2-7; maybe TRBD1 (6 bases). This CDR3 is built from 14 residues. The germline CDR1 and CDR2 sequences are SGHVS and FQNEAQ. V was pared by 4 bases and J by 2 bases, with 12 bases between. The CDR3 region has the DNA TGTGCCAGCAGCTCACTCAGGGGACCCTACGAGCAGTACTTC. It codes for CASSSLRGPYEQYF.

The V and J genes are TRBV19 and TRBJ2-1, with D perhaps matching TRBD1 (7 bases). This CDR3 is built from 15 residues. Germline-derived CDR1 and CDR2 are LNHDA and SQIVND (reference sequence). Trimming pared 4 bases from V and 0 bases from J, leaving 10 bases between. The CDR3 DNA reads as TGTGCCAGTAGTACAGGGGGGAGCTCCTACAATGAGCAGTTCTTC. Translating it yields CASSTGGSSYNEQFF.

This clone appeared a few times. The V gene is TRBV6-1, the J gene TRBJ1-2; TRBD1 might be the D (5 bases). Germline loops: CDR1 MNHNS, CDR2 SASEGT. With 6 bases removed from V and 5 bases from J, the gap between germline ends came to 13 bases. The CDR3 contains 13 residues. The CDR3 loop reads CASSPDRPYGYTF. The CDR3 nucleotides read TGTGCCAGCAGCCCTGACAGACCGTATGGCTACACCTTC.

The chain is built from TRBV27 and TRBJ1-1; 7 nucleotides line up with TRBD1. The V segment lost 0 bases and the J segment 1 base; nucleotides outside the gene matches: 8. Germline V gives CDR1 MNHEY, CDR2 SMNVEV (reference sequence). The CDR3 covers 17 residues. Here the CDR3 reads CASSLSAPDRWNTEAFF. The CDR3 nucleotides are TGTGCCAGCAGTTTATCCGCTCCGGACAGGTGGAACACTGAAGCTTTCTTT.

This clone was detected only a few times. The chain recombines TRBV7-9 with TRBJ1-2; no firm D call. V was pared by 4 bases and J by 5 bases, with 11 bases between. CDR3 size: 13 residues. CDR1 is SEHNR, CDR2 FQNEAQ, per germline (reference sequence). The DNA of the CDR3 is TGTGCCAGCAGCTCCTTCGGGAATTATGGCTACACCTTC. It specifies CASSSFGNYGYTF.